The table lists the clone carrying this T cell receptor beta chain with a few counts. The antigen remains undetermined. This entry belongs to a study of regulatory T cells in long-lasting Graves disease. Background on the study: Duration of antithyroid drug therapy among newly diagnosed Graves' patients was under 3 months.

Whole-study results and caveats: Persistent Graves' patients showed less TCR diversity than newly diagnosed ones.

Construction of the TCR beta libraries employed iRepertoire HTBI primers in conjunction with Arm-PCR of CDR3 regions. TCRdb called the multiplex PCR reads again in MiXCR, with one record for every CDR3 protein. This table holds a few hundred thousand distinct CDR3 sequences, 13% found once. Sample time point: newly diagnosed GD, antithyroid drugs for less than 3 months. Isolated PBMC RNA provided the starting material for the TCR library. The sample also formed part of further work on T cells in Graves' hyperthyroidism and ophthalmopathy.

The TCR originated in a man aged 30 to 45 with Graves disease. This material consisted of peripheral blood mononuclear cells (PBMCs), taken at new diagnosis, from a patient treated with antithyroid drugs.

The CDR3 sequence: CSVGRYPPGSSGNTIYF. In nucleotides, the CDR3 is TGCAGCGTTGGAAGGTATCCCCCGGGGAGCTCTGGAAACACCATATATTTT. V usage is TRBV29-1 and J usage is TRBJ1-3; D is ambiguous. The CDR3 is 17 amino acids. Trimming shortened V by 4 bases and J by 0 bases, and 19 bases separated the two germline ends. Germline-derived CDR1 and CDR2 are SQVTM and ANQGSEA.